One sample yielded the 10 T cell receptor beta chains listed below, sequenced in a study of cytomegalovirus exposure and HLA in healthy donors listed by TCRdb under 2017. Library construction relied on the immunoSEQ multiplex PCR assay. For the multiplex PCR, a mixture combining 60 forward primers for TCR Vbeta segments and 13 reverse primers for TCR Jbeta segments was used. TCRdb took this table from immuneACCESS and kept in-frame rearrangements with V and J called. Such tables lack part of the clones; where checked against another copy, unresolved V genes explain under half of the gap, and the rest is unexplained. The sample table lists some 150,000 clones, roughly 74% of them with a count of one. The ten largest account for more than 2.5% of the sample. Sequencing was done on a sample of PBMCs. Receptors originate from a man aged 35 to 55 in good health and CMV-seronegative.

V gene TRBV19 combines with J gene TRBJ2-5; D is undetermined. Germline assignment: CDR1 LNHDA and CDR2 SQIVND (reference sequence). The CDR3 is 14 amino acids. The germline V and J ends were trimmed by 3 bases and 1 base, with 9 bases remaining between them. The CDR3 here is CASSMYHFQETQYF. Here the CDR3 DNA reads TGTGCCAGTAGTATGTATCACTTCCAAGAGACCCAGTACTTC.

J is TRBJ2-7 and V is TRBV5-4; the match to TRBD2 covers 11 bases. Germline V CDR1 and CDR2: SGHNT, YYREEE (reference sequence). CDR3 size: 16 residues. V was clipped by 4 bases and J by 7 bases; unmatched bases: 13. The CDR3 bases are TGTGCCAGCAGCCTCCCCTTAGCGGGGGGGCGTCATGAGCAGTACTTC. It is translated as CASSLPLAGGRHEQYF.

This chain connects TRBV4-2 to TRBJ1-6; no definite D call. The length of the CDR3 is 15 residues. Looked up from germline, CDR1 is LGHNA and CDR2 is YNFKEQ. Trimming shortened V by 0 bases and J by 6 bases, and 9 bases separated the two germline ends. The CDR3 protein is CASSQDPGSNSPLHF. CDR3 sequence (DNA): TGTGCCAGCAGCCAAGATCCGGGGAGTAATTCACCCCTCCACTTT.

The V call is TRBV10-1, the J call TRBJ2-2; D may be TRBD1 (6 bases). The germline gives CDR1 WNHNN, CDR2 SYGVQD (reference sequence). The CDR3 contains 15 residues. V was pared by 1 base and J by 4 bases, with 10 bases between. DNA of the CDR3: TGCGCCAGCAGTGAGTTCAGGGGCCTCACCGGGGAGCTGTTTTTT. It is translated as CASSEFRGLTGELFF.

V usage is TRBV6-5 and J usage is TRBJ2-3; 10 bases align to TRBD1. V was pared by 0 bases and J by 4 bases, with 4 bases of the junction left unmatched. The CDR3 is 16 residues long. CDR1 and CDR2 (germline): MNHEY, SVGAGI. The CDR3 protein is CASSYSEGQGPDTQYF. The CDR3 bases are TGTGCCAGCAGTTACTCTGAGGGACAGGGGCCAGATACGCAGTATTTT.

V is TRBV9 and J is TRBJ2-3, with D maybe TRBD1 (5 bases). CDR1 and CDR2 (germline): SGDLS, YYNGEE. There are 16 residues in the CDR3. The germline V and J ends were trimmed by 4 bases and 0 bases, with 15 bases remaining between them. The chain's CDR3 is CASSSLQGASTDTQYF. CDR3 DNA sequence: TGTGCCAGCAGCTCCCTTCAGGGCGCTAGCACAGATACGCAGTATTTT.

V is TRBV28 and J is TRBJ2-7; TRBD1 agrees at 7 bases. This CDR3 has 15 residues. The germline V gene has CDR1 MDHEN and CDR2 SYDVKM. With 7 bases clipped from V and 4 bases from J, the junction kept 13 bases outside the gene matches. The CDR3 reads CASTPEPGQTYEQYF. The DNA of the CDR3 is TGTGCCAGCACCCCTGAGCCGGGACAGACTTACGAGCAGTACTTC.

This clone was seen only once. The genes are TRBV5-1 and TRBJ1-1, with D hard to call. There are 15 residues in the CDR3. The germline CDR1 and CDR2 sequences are SGHRS and YFSETQ. The germline V and J ends were trimmed by 4 bases and 6 bases, with 19 bases remaining between them. The chain's CDR3 is CASSTPGTPGAEAFF. CDR3 DNA sequence: TGCGCCAGCAGCACCCCGGGAACTCCGGGCGCTGAAGCTTTCTTT.

The chain combines TRBV5-1 with TRBJ1-1, with D unclear. CDR1 and CDR2 from the germline V gene are SGHRS and YFSETQ. This CDR3 is 12 amino acids long. Between the trimmed V and J ends, which lost 2 bases and 4 bases, there was a span of 6 bases. The CDR3 DNA reads as TGCGCCAGCAGCTTCGGGGTCACTGAAGCTTTCTTT. It specifies CASSFGVTEAFF.

The chain recombines TRBV27 with TRBJ1-4; no clear D. The germline V gene encodes CDR1 MNHEY and CDR2 SMNVEV (reference sequence). This CDR3 is built from 16 residues. V was pared by 3 bases and J by 7 bases, with 18 bases between. The CDR3 nucleotides read TGTGCCAGCAGTTTGGGCGCGACGTCGGTAATTGAAAAACTGTTTTTT. Protein: CASSLGATSVIEKLFF.